This T cell receptor beta chain was sequenced for a study of blood T cells in healthy people across ages. The CDR3 loop spans 13 amino acids. Trimming removed 5 bases from V and 0 bases from J; junction bases left unmatched: 0. Overall study results and limits: Estimated diversity, derived from one million T cells, was regarded as an underestimate.

For the second PCR, which ran for roughly 6 to 11 cycles, a sample-barcoded 5' primer and a J-beta primer mix were used. One entry per CDR3 protein results from TCRdb running MiXCR on the 5' RACE reads. The sample contains about 1 million distinct CDR3 sequences, about 25% of which appear only once. This clonotype appeared many times. The antigen remains unidentified. The same data also contributed to another study, on T cells of mothers and their children. That source notes: Biologically related mothers and children overlapped slightly more than unrelated pairs, a non-significant difference. The search for persistent microchimeric T cell clones detected none.

The sequenced material came from blood. This receptor was identified in a girl aged 2 to 9 in good health. V and J are TRBV12-3 or TRBV12-4 and TRBJ1-1; 7 nucleotides align to TRBD1. CDR3 nucleotides: TGTGCCAGCAGTGGACAGGTGAACACTGAAGCTTTCTTT. Its translation is CASSGQVNTEAFF.